This T cell receptor (beta chain) stems from a study of T-cell reconstitution after alpha-beta-depleted transplantation in children. On this clonotype: The antigen is undetermined.

Construction of the TCRbeta library involved unique molecular identifiers. MiXCR was run by TCRdb on the PCR reads, yielding one entry per CDR3 protein. The sample carries 490,000 or so distinct CDR3 sequences, about 10% recorded once. In germline, CDR1 is SGHRS, CDR2 YFSETQ. Unmatched junction bases numbered 6, after V lost 7 bases and J lost 3 bases. CDR3 length: 15 residues. Study-wide results and limits: Several patients had high TCRbeta diversity at day 60; it came from surviving recipient T cells and thymic progenitors. Reports say that about two months after transplant, the alpha-beta T cells came out of several hundred graft clones that had expanded. T-cell numbers and diversity one year post-transplant derived largely from freshly generated T cells.

The V gene is TRBV5-1, the J gene TRBJ2-3, with 12 bases matching TRBD2. Material: PBMCs, obtained before TCRalphabeta/CD19-depleted stem cell transplant. This receptor was obtained from a child younger than 10 with inherited bone marrow failure, due to receive a stem cell transplant. CDR3 nucleotide sequence: TGCGCCAGCGACCGGACTAGCGGGACGACAGATACGCAGTATTTT. It specifies CASDRTSGTTDTQYF.